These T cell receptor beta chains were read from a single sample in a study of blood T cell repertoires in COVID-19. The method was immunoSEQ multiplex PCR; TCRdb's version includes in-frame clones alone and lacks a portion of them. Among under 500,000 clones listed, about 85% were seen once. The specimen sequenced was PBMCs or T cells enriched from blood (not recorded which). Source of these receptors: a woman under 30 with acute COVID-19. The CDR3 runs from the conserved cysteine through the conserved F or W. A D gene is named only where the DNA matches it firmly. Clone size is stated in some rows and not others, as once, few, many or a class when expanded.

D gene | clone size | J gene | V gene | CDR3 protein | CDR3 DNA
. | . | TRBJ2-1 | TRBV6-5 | CATRETYNEQFF | TGTGCCACAAGGGAGACTTACAATGAGCAGTTCTTC
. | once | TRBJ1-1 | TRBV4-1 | CASREGLGYESTEAFF | TGCGCCAGCAGGGAGGGGTTAGGGTATGAGAGCACTGAAGCTTTCTTT
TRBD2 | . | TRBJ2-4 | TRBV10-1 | CASSESLGGIQYF | TGCGCCAGCAGTGAGTCGTTGGGGGGGATTCAGTACTTC
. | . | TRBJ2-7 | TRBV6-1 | CASSDRYEQYF | TGTGCCAGCAGTGACAGGTACGAGCAGTACTTC
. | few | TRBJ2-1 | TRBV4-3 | CASSQDGQGSPNEQFF | TGCGCCAGCAGCCAAGATGGCCAGGGTTCGCCTAATGAGCAGTTCTTC
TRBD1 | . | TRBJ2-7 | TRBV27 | CASSLSVDRGFYEQYF | TGTGCCAGCAGTTTATCGGTGGACAGGGGTTTCTACGAGCAGTACTTC
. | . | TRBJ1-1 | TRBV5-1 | CASSLEGPGGYFPEAFF | TGCGCCAGCAGCTTGGAAGGTCCCGGGGGGTACTTCCCGGAAGCTTTCTTT
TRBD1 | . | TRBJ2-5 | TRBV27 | CASSLSRTGRETQYF | TGTGCCAGCAGTTTATCCCGGACAGGGAGAGAGACCCAGTACTTC
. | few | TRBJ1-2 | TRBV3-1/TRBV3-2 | CASSPEPTGSYGYTF | TGTGCCAGCAGCCCGGAGCCCACAGGGAGTTATGGCTACACCTTC
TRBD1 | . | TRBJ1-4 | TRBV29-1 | CSVEDRGQGEKLFF | TGCAGCGTTGAAGATCGGGGACAGGGTGAAAAACTGTTTTTT